This TCR beta chain appears in the sequencing data of a study of blood T cell repertoires in COVID-19. Germline lookup yields CDR1 LNHNV and CDR2 YYDKDF (reference sequence). Trimming took 2 bases from V and 5 from J; bases not matched to a gene: 8. The CDR3 contains 15 residues. The method was immunoSEQ multiplex PCR; TCRdb's version includes in-frame clones alone and lacks a portion of them. The sample records about 68,000 clones, about 86% being singletons. The sequenced sample was peripheral blood. The rearrangement uses TRBV15 and TRBJ2-7; TRBD2 aligns across 8 bases. This TCR derives from a man aged 50-59 years with acute or convalescent COVID-19. The CDR3 loop is CATSRSGLVNHEQYF. The CDR3 nucleotides are TGTGCCACCAGCAGATCGGGACTAGTCAATCACGAGCAGTACTTC. Full variable domain (rest looked up from reference TRBV15 and TRBJ2-7): DAMVIQNPRYQVTQFGKPVTLSCSQTLNHNVMYWYQQKSSQAPKLLFHYYDKDFNNEADTPDNFQSRRPNTSFCFLDIRSPGLGDTAMYLCATSRSGLVNHEQYFGPGTRLTVT.